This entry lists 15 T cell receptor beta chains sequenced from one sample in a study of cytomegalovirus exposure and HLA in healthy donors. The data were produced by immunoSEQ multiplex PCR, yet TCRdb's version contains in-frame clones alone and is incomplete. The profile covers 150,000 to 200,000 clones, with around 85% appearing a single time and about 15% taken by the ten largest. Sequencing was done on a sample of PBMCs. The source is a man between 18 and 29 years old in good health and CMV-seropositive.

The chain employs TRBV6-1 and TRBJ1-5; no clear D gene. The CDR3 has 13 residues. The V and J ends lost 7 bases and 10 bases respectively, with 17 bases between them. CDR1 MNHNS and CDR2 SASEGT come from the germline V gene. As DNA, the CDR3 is TGTGCCAGCACCTTAGAAATGATATTTCCCCAGCATTTT. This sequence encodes CASTLEMIFPQHF.

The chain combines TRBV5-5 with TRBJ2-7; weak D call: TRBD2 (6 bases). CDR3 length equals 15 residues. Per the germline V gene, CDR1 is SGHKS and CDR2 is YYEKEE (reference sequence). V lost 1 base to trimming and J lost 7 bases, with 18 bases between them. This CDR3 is CASSLMEGPSWEQYF. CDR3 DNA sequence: TGTGCCAGCAGCTTGATGGAGGGTCCCTCTTGGGAGCAGTACTTC.

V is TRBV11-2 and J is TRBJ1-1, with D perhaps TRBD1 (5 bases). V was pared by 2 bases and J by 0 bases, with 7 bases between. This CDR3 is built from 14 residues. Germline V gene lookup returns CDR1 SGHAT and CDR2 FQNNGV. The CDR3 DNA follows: TGTGCCAGCAGCTTACAGGGTCTGAACACTGAAGCTTTCTTT. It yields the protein CASSLQGLNTEAFF.

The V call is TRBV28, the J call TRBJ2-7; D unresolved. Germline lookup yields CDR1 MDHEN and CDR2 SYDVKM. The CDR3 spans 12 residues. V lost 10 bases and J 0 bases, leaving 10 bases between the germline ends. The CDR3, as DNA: TGTGCCACCCGGGTTAGCTCCTACGAGCAGTACTTC. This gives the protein CATRVSSYEQYF.

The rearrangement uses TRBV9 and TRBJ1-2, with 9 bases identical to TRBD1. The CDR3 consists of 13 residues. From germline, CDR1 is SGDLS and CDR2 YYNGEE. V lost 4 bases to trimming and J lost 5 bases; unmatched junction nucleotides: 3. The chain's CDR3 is CASSSDRGYGYTF. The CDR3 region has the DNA TGTGCCAGCAGCTCCGACAGGGGGTATGGCTACACCTTC. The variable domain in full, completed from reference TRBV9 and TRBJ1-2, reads DSGVTQTPKHLITATGQRVTLRCSPRSGDLSVYWYQQSLDQGLQFLIQYYNGEERAKGNILERFSAQQFPDLHSELNLSSLELGDSALYFCASSSDRGYGYTFGSGTRLTVV.

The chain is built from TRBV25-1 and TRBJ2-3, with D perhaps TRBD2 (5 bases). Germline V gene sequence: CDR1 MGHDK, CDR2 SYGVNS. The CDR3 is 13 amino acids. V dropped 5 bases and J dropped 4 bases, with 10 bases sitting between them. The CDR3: CASSYLGADTQYF. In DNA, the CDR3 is TGTGCCAGCAGTTATCTGGGAGCAGATACGCAGTATTTT.

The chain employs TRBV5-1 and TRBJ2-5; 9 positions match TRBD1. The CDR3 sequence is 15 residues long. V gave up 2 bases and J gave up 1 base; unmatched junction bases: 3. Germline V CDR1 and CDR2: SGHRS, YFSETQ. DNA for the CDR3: TGCGCCAGCAGCTTTGACAGGGGGGCCCAAGAGACCCAGTACTTC. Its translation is CASSFDRGAQETQYF.

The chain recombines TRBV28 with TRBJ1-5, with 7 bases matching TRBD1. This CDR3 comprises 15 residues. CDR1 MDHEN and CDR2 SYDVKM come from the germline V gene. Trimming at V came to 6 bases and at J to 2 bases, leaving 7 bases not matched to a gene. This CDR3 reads CASRRQGLGNQPQHF. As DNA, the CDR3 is TGTGCCAGCAGGAGACAGGGACTCGGCAATCAGCCCCAGCATTTT.

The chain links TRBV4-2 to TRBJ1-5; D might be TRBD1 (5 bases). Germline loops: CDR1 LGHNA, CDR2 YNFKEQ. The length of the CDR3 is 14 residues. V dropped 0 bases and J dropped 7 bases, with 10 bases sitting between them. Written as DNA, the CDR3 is TGTGCCAGCAGCCAAGACAGGGTAAGGCAGCCCCAGCATTTT. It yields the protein CASSQDRVRQPQHF.

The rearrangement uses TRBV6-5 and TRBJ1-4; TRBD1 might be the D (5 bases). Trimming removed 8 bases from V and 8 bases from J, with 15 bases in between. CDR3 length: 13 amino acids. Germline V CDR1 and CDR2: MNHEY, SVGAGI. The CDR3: CASGPGVREKLFF. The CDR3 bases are TGTGCCAGCGGCCCGGGGGTACGGGAAAAACTGTTTTTT.

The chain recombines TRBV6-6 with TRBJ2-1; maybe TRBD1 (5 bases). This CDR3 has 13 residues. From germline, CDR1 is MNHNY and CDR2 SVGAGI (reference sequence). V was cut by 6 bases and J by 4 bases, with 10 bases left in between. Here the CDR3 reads CASRKDTYNEQFF. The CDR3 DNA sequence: TGTGCCAGCAGGAAGGACACATACAATGAGCAGTTCTTC.

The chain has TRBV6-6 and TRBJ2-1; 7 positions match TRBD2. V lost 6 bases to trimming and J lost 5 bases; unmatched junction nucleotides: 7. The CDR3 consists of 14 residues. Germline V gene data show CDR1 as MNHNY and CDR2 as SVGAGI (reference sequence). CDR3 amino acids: CASSPLGGNNEQFF. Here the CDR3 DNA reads TGTGCCAGCAGCCCCCTCGGGGGGAACAATGAGCAGTTCTTC.

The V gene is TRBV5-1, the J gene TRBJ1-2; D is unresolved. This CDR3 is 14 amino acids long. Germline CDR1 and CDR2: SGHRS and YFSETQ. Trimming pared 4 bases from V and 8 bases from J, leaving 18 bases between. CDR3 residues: CASSLQTSKKGYTF. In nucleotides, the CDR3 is TGCGCCAGCAGCCTACAGACCTCAAAGAAAGGCTACACCTTC.

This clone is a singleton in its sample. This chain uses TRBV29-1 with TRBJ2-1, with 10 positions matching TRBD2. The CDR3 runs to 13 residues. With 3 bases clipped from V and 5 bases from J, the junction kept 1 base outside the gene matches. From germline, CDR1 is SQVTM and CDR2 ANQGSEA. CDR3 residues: CSVDTSGNNEQFF. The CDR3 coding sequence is TGCAGCGTTGATACTAGCGGGAACAATGAGCAGTTCTTC.

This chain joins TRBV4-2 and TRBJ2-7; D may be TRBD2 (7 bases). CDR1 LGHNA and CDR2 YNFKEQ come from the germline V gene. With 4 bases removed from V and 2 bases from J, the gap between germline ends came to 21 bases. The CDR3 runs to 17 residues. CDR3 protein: CASSLEGGSGTTYEQYF. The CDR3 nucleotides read TGTGCCAGCAGCCTTGAAGGGGGGAGCGGGACAACCTACGAGCAGTACTTC.